The rows below give T cell receptor beta chains drawn from one sample of a study of shared clonotypes between healthy human individuals. Profiled with immunoSEQ multiplex PCR; TCRdb holds only in-frame clones, not every one. This sample carries 560,000 or so clones, around 96% of them seen once, and the ten largest clones take about 0.12%. Sequencing input: naive CD8+ T cells sorted from blood. The receptors here all came from a woman aged 25 to 45 in good health. The CDR3 runs from the conserved cysteine through the conserved F or W. A D gene is named only where the DNA matches it firmly. Not all rows give a size; the values are once, few, many and, for expanded clones, a class.

clone size: .; J gene: TRBJ2-1; D gene: TRBD2; V gene: TRBV27; CDR3 DNA: TGTGCCAGCAGGCCTATCCTAGCGGGCTCCTACAATGAGCAGTTCTTC; CDR3 protein: CASRPILAGSYNEQFF
clone size: .; J gene: TRBJ2-5; D gene: TRBD1; V gene: TRBV5-1; CDR3 DNA: TGCGCCAGCAGCTTGACCTCCCCCGGGACAGCAAAAGAGACCCAGTACTTC; CDR3 protein: CASSLTSPGTAKETQYF
clone size: .; J gene: TRBJ1-2; D gene: .; V gene: TRBV15; CDR3 DNA: TGTGCCACCAGCAGATTCGGTAACGGCTACACCTTC; CDR3 protein: CATSRFGNGYTF
clone size: .; J gene: TRBJ2-3; D gene: .; V gene: TRBV16; CDR3 DNA: TGTGCCAGCAGCCTTGTGAGAGATACGCAGTATTTT; CDR3 protein: CASSLVRDTQYF
clone size: .; J gene: TRBJ2-7; D gene: TRBD2; V gene: TRBV7-8; CDR3 DNA: TGTGCCAGCAGCTTGGACTTAGCGGGAGCAGGATACGAGCAGTACTTC; CDR3 protein: CASSLDLAGAGYEQYF
clone size: .; J gene: TRBJ2-5; D gene: .; V gene: TRBV20-1; CDR3 DNA: TGCAGTGCCCCCCGAGGGACCCAGTACTTC; CDR3 protein: CSAPRGTQYF
clone size: .; J gene: TRBJ2-7; D gene: .; V gene: TRBV18; CDR3 DNA: TGTGCCAGCTCGTCACTAGGTTGGGAGCAGTACTTC; CDR3 protein: CASSSLGWEQYF
clone size: few; J gene: TRBJ1-2; D gene: .; V gene: TRBV5-4; CDR3 DNA: TGTGCCAGCAGCTCCAGCAGGGAGGGGGATGGCTACACCTTC; CDR3 protein: CASSSSREGDGYTF
clone size: .; J gene: TRBJ1-1; D gene: .; V gene: TRBV28; CDR3 DNA: TGTGCCAGCATGAACACTGAAGCTTTCTTT; CDR3 protein: CASMNTEAFF
clone size: .; J gene: TRBJ2-7; D gene: .; V gene: TRBV14; CDR3 DNA: TGTGCCAGCAGCCAAGTTTCAGCGGACTGGGGGTACGAGCAGTACTTC; CDR3 protein: CASSQVSADWGYEQYF
clone size: .; J gene: TRBJ2-7; D gene: .; V gene: TRBV5-6; CDR3 DNA: TGTGCCAGCAGCTTCTCCCTAAAAGGGTACGAGCAGTACTTC; CDR3 protein: CASSFSLKGYEQYF
clone size: .; J gene: TRBJ1-4; D gene: .; V gene: TRBV25-1; CDR3 DNA: TGTGCCAGCAGTGAGGATCGGGTTTCAACTAATGAAAAACTGTTTTTT; CDR3 protein: CASSEDRVSTNEKLFF
clone size: .; J gene: TRBJ1-1; D gene: .; V gene: TRBV13; CDR3 DNA: TGTGCCAGCAGCCCCCTTAGGCGGGCTGAAGCTTTCTTT; CDR3 protein: CASSPLRRAEAFF
clone size: .; J gene: TRBJ2-7; D gene: .; V gene: TRBV2; CDR3 DNA: TGTGCCAGCAGACAACAGGGTGGGAGCTACGAGCAGTACTTC; CDR3 protein: CASRQQGGSYEQYF
clone size: .; J gene: TRBJ2-3; D gene: .; V gene: TRBV19; CDR3 DNA: TGTGCCAGTAGTGCGGTGGGGGGCGCCACGGATACGCAGTATTTT; CDR3 protein: CASSAVGGATDTQYF
clone size: .; J gene: TRBJ2-3; D gene: .; V gene: TRBV10-2; CDR3 DNA: TGCGCCAGCAGCGTGGGCGGCAGGCCAGATACGCAGTATTTT; CDR3 protein: CASSVGGRPDTQYF
clone size: .; J gene: TRBJ2-1; D gene: TRBD2; V gene: TRBV19; CDR3 DNA: TGTGCCAGTAGTATAGATCTAACTGGGGTAGCGGGAGCAACATTCAATGAGCAGTTCTTC; CDR3 protein: CASSIDLTGVAGATFNEQFF
clone size: .; J gene: TRBJ2-7; D gene: TRBD1; V gene: TRBV27; CDR3 DNA: TGTGCCAGCGCTAAGGGACCCGGGACAGGGTATTGGGAGCAGTACTTC; CDR3 protein: CASAKGPGTGYWEQYF
clone size: .; J gene: TRBJ2-7; D gene: .; V gene: TRBV5-4; CDR3 DNA: TGTGCCAGCAGCTGGGGGGGCGCGGGGGAGCAGTACTTC; CDR3 protein: CASSWGGAGEQYF
clone size: .; J gene: TRBJ2-5; D gene: .; V gene: TRBV27; CDR3 DNA: TGTGCCAGCAGGCTATGGGCAGGGCGGGGACAAGAGACCCAGTACTTC; CDR3 protein: CASRLWAGRGQETQYF
clone size: .; J gene: TRBJ2-7; D gene: .; V gene: TRBV7-9; CDR3 DNA: TGTGCCAGCAGCTTGGAGGGCCCATCGGCATACGAGCAGTACTTC; CDR3 protein: CASSLEGPSAYEQYF
clone size: few; J gene: TRBJ1-5; D gene: .; V gene: TRBV2; CDR3 DNA: TGTGCCAGCAGTGAGGGCCCCAGGAGGGGACAGCCCCAGCATTTT; CDR3 protein: CASSEGPRRGQPQHF
clone size: .; J gene: TRBJ2-3; D gene: TRBD2; V gene: TRBV13; CDR3 DNA: TGTGCCAGCAGCTTAAGACTAGCGGGAGACGGAGATACGCAGTATTTT; CDR3 protein: CASSLRLAGDGDTQYF
clone size: .; J gene: TRBJ1-1; D gene: .; V gene: TRBV15; CDR3 DNA: TGTGCCACCAGCAGCCGGGCGGGACACCAACACGAAGAAGCTTTCTTT; CDR3 protein: CATSSRAGHQHEEAFF
clone size: .; J gene: TRBJ2-7; D gene: .; V gene: TRBV5-6; CDR3 DNA: TGTGCCAGCAGCCGATGGGGCGTGGACGAGCAGTACTTC; CDR3 protein: CASSRWGVDEQYF
clone size: .; J gene: TRBJ2-5; D gene: .; V gene: TRBV18; CDR3 DNA: TGTGCCAGCTCACCGGGGGTGCGAGAGACCCAGTACTTC; CDR3 protein: CASSPGVRETQYF
clone size: once; J gene: TRBJ2-2; D gene: .; V gene: TRBV30; CDR3 DNA: TGTGCCTGGAGTGTACGACTAGTTCACACCGGGGAGCTGTTTTTT; CDR3 protein: CAWSVRLVHTGELFF
clone size: .; J gene: TRBJ2-3; D gene: .; V gene: TRBV6-1; CDR3 DNA: TGTGCCAGCAGTGACAGGCCAGATACGCAGTATTTT; CDR3 protein: CASSDRPDTQYF
clone size: .; J gene: TRBJ2-7; D gene: .; V gene: TRBV27; CDR3 DNA: TGTGCCAGCAGTTTAGTGGGGACCCCGACCTACGAGCAGTACTTC; CDR3 protein: CASSLVGTPTYEQYF
clone size: once; J gene: TRBJ2-1; D gene: TRBD2; V gene: TRBV19; CDR3 DNA: TGTGCCAGTAGTATAGCAAGACTAGCGGGAGAGTATGAGCAGTTCTTC; CDR3 protein: CASSIARLAGEYEQFF
clone size: .; J gene: TRBJ2-7; D gene: .; V gene: TRBV29-1; CDR3 DNA: TGCAGCGTTGTGGGGCCGCTTCCGGGTCAGTACTTC; CDR3 protein: CSVVGPLPGQYF
clone size: .; J gene: TRBJ2-7; D gene: TRBD1; V gene: TRBV4-2; CDR3 DNA: TGTGCCAGCAGCCAGCGTGGGACAGGGTTAGTCTACGAGCAGTACTTC; CDR3 protein: CASSQRGTGLVYEQYF
clone size: .; J gene: TRBJ2-7; D gene: TRBD2; V gene: TRBV7-8; CDR3 DNA: TGTGCCAGCCAATTGACTAGCGGGACTTACGAGCAGTACTTC; CDR3 protein: CASQLTSGTYEQYF
clone size: .; J gene: TRBJ2-1; D gene: .; V gene: TRBV27; CDR3 DNA: TGTGCCAGCAGTTTAAATCCTAGAGACTATGAGCAGTTCTTC; CDR3 protein: CASSLNPRDYEQFF
clone size: .; J gene: TRBJ2-5; D gene: TRBD1; V gene: TRBV28; CDR3 DNA: TGTGCCAGCAGTCCCCACGACAGGGGAAGAGAGACCCAGTACTTC; CDR3 protein: CASSPHDRGRETQYF
clone size: .; J gene: TRBJ2-1; D gene: .; V gene: TRBV7-2; CDR3 DNA: TGTGCCAGCAGTTTAACATACAATGAGCAGTTCTTC; CDR3 protein: CASSLTYNEQFF
clone size: .; J gene: TRBJ2-7; D gene: TRBD2; V gene: TRBV28; CDR3 DNA: TGTGCCTCCACGTCGCCGGGACTAGCGGGCTACGAGCAGTACTTC; CDR3 protein: CASTSPGLAGYEQYF
clone size: .; J gene: TRBJ2-5; D gene: .; V gene: TRBV13; CDR3 DNA: TGTGCCAGCAGCATAGATCAGGGGCGGGAGGAGACCCAGTACTTC; CDR3 protein: CASSIDQGREETQYF
clone size: .; J gene: TRBJ2-1; D gene: .; V gene: TRBV19; CDR3 DNA: TGTGCCAGTAGTATAGTGGCGGGGAATGAGCAGTTCTTC; CDR3 protein: CASSIVAGNEQFF
clone size: .; J gene: TRBJ1-2; D gene: TRBD1; V gene: TRBV6-6; CDR3 DNA: TGTGCCAGCAGAACACCGGGACAGACTTTCTACTATGGCTACACCTTC; CDR3 protein: CASRTPGQTFYYGYTF